This entry lists 12 T cell receptor beta chains sequenced from one sample in a study of CD8+CD57+ T cells in acquired aplastic anemia. Profiling that covered TCR beta VDJ and CDR3 relied on genomic DNA as its template. TCRdb independently ran MiXCR on the reads; one entry per CDR3 protein. The sample lists 250,000 to 350,000 distinct CDR3 sequences; 50% to 70% were seen once. The sample consisted of sorted CD4+, CD8+, or CD8+CD57+ T cells (not recorded which) from PBMCs. These receptors originate from a human donor with severe aplastic anemia or a healthy control (not recorded which).

V is TRBV29-1 and J is TRBJ2-3; TRBD2 matches 12 bases. This CDR3 region has 15 residues. With V trimmed by 4 bases and J by 0 bases, 2 bases remained unmatched. Germline V lookup: CDR1 SQVTM, CDR2 ANQGSEA. As DNA, the CDR3 is TGCAGCGTTGCCGGACTAGCGGGGAGCACAGATACGCAGTATTTT. Residues: CSVAGLAGSTDTQYF.

In this sample, this clonotype turned up once. The chain joins TRBV12-3 or TRBV12-4 to TRBJ2-7; no firm D call. V was trimmed by 6 bases and J by 4 bases, leaving 10 bases between them. The CDR3 loop spans 12 amino acids. This chain's CDR3 is CASSLTQYEQYF. The CDR3 bases are TGTGCCAGCAGCCTGACTCAATACGAGCAGTACTTC.

This chain links TRBV6-2 or TRBV6-3 with TRBJ2-7, with D uncertain. Per germline, CDR1 MNHEY and CDR2 SVGEGT. V gave up 6 bases and J gave up 2 bases, with 5 bases separating them. The CDR3 contains 11 residues. In nucleotides, the CDR3 is TGTGCCAGCAGAACTACCTACGAGCAGTACTTC. This codes for CASRTTYEQYF.

This chain uses TRBV10-3 with TRBJ1-1, with D possibly matching TRBD1 (6 bases). The CDR3 loop spans 14 amino acids. CDR1 is ENHRY and CDR2 is SYGVKD in the germline V gene. Trimming shortened V by 9 bases and J by 1 base, and 15 bases separated the two germline ends. The chain's CDR3 is CAMRSGGPNTEAFF. The CDR3 DNA reads TGTGCCATGAGGAGTGGGGGCCCGAACACTGAAGCTTTCTTT.

This rearrangement joins TRBV11-2 to TRBJ2-2; tentatively, D is TRBD2 (5 bases). The CDR3 sequence is 14 residues long. The V end was cut by 1 base, the J end by 4 bases, with 7 bases between. Germline V gene data show CDR1 as SGHAT and CDR2 as FQNNGV. CDR3 DNA: TGTGCCAGCAGCTTAGTGGGGAGCACCGGGGAGCTGTTTTTT. Its protein product is CASSLVGSTGELFF.

The gene calls are TRBV10-2 and TRBJ2-3; D unclear. V lost 2 bases and J lost 6, with 6 bases in between. The CDR3 has 12 residues. Germline assignment: CDR1 WSHSY and CDR2 SAAADI. The CDR3 protein is CASSEIWDTQYF. CDR3 in DNA: TGCGCCAGCAGTGAGATTTGGGATACGCAGTATTTT.

In its sample, this clonotype was seen a few times. The chain couples TRBV20-1 to TRBJ1-2; D is ambiguous. The V gene lost 4 bases and the J gene lost 0 bases, with 12 bases spanning the gap. CDR3 length equals 14 residues. Per the germline V gene, CDR1 is DFQATT and CDR2 is SNEGSKA (reference sequence). The CDR3 reads CSAIDGESNYGYTF. The CDR3 DNA follows: TGCAGTGCTATAGATGGAGAGTCTAACTATGGCTACACCTTC.

This clonotype was picked up a small number of times. V and J are TRBV28 and TRBJ1-1, with a tentative D call TRBD1 (5 bases). Per germline, CDR1 MDHEN and CDR2 SYDVKM. This CDR3 spans 14 amino acids. V was clipped by 8 bases and J by 5 bases, with 18 bases between them. Here the CDR3 DNA reads TGTGCCAGCTTAGTAAAGTCAGGGAATACTGAAGCTTTCTTT. It specifies CASLVKSGNTEAFF.

This clonotype appeared many times. The V gene is TRBV6-1, the J gene TRBJ1-4, with D hard to call. The CDR3 consists of 14 residues. Trimming removed 6 bases at V and 1 base at J, with 9 bases between. Germline assignment: CDR1 MNHNS and CDR2 SASEGT. In DNA form, the CDR3 reads TGTGCCAGCAGCCCGGTTGGAACTAATGAAAAACTGTTTTTT. Translating gives CASSPVGTNEKLFF.

This clonotype was counted ten times or more. J is TRBJ2-7 and V is TRBV11-3, with TRBD1 matching 7 bases. The CDR3 spans 15 residues. CDR1 SGHNT and CDR2 YENEEA come from the germline V gene. The junction had 10 bases not matched to a gene; V was cut back by 2 bases and J by 6 bases. The CDR3 DNA is TGTGCCAGCAGCTTAAGTCAACAGGGGTTGGGCGAGCAGTACTTC. Residues: CASSLSQQGLGEQYF.

This clonotype came up many times. The chain recombines TRBV20-1 with TRBJ1-2, with unresolved D. This CDR3 comprises 13 residues. Germline CDR1 DFQATT, CDR2 SNEGSKA (reference sequence). The V end was cut by 1 base, the J end by 6 bases, with 12 bases between. CDR3 DNA: TGCAGTGCTAGAGGGGCCGGGGTCGATGGCTACACCTTC. It encodes CSARGAGVDGYTF.

This clonotype was detected ten times or more. The CDR3 sequence is CASSHGLAGGRPTDTQYF. CDR3 coding DNA: TGCGCCAGCAGCCACGGACTAGCGGGGGGCCGTCCCACAGATACGCAGTATTTT. The genes are TRBV5-1 and TRBJ2-3; 14 nucleotides line up with TRBD2. Trimming removed 4 bases from V and 2 bases from J; junction bases left unmatched: 9. The CDR3 loop spans 18 amino acids. The germline CDR1 and CDR2 sequences are SGHRS and YFSETQ.